A single sample is the source of the 8 T cell receptor beta chains below, sequenced in a study of CD8 T cells in ankylosing spondylitis (dated by TCRdb to 2016 to 2017). Libraries were constructed by 5' RACE. For sequencing, an Illumina HiSeq 2500 was employed. The raw public reads went through TCRdb reprocessing: fastp at Q25, MiXCR clone calling, in-frame beta chains kept. CDR3 protein duplicates are merged, each entry listing the most common genes and DNA. This sample is represented by tens of thousands of distinct CDR3 sequences; roughly 30% of them were singletons. The leading ten clones occupy nearly 60% of the sample. Material for sequencing was blood, either unsorted or a sorted T cell fraction (not recorded which). These receptors were collected from a male donor with ankylosing spondylitis or in good health (not recorded which).

The chain joins TRBV4-2 to TRBJ2-3; the D is unclear. Germline V gene data show CDR1 as LGHNA and CDR2 as YNFKEQ. V was cut by 2 bases and J by 4 bases, with 10 bases left in between. The CDR3 covers 14 residues. This chain's CDR3 is CASSQPDNSDTQYF. The CDR3, as DNA: TGTGCCAGCAGCCAACCCGATAACTCAGATACGCAGTATTTT.

V is TRBV18 and J is TRBJ2-1, with 10 bases that match TRBD2. The J segment lost 5 bases and the V segment lost 3 bases, leaving 1 base of the junction unmatched. From germline, CDR1 is KGHSH and CDR2 LQKENI. CDR3 length: 14 residues. The CDR3 is CASSPTSGDNEQFF. The CDR3 nucleotides read TGTGCCAGCTCACCCACTAGCGGGGACAATGAGCAGTTCTTC.

This clonotype has just a few counts. The rearrangement joins TRBV5-1 to TRBJ2-3; D remains unclear. This CDR3 spans 12 amino acids. Germline CDR1 is SGHRS and CDR2 is YFSETQ. Trimming removed 2 bases at V and 4 bases at J, with 5 bases between. In nucleotides, the CDR3 is TGCGCCAGCAGCTTTGAGGCAGATACGCAGTATTTT. Its translation: CASSFEADTQYF.

The sample holds a few counts of this clonotype. The CDR3 sequence is CASSIAGGGNTGELFF. The CDR3 coding sequence is TGTGCCAGCAGCATCGCAGGGGGCGGGAACACCGGGGAGCTGTTTTTT. The rearrangement joins TRBV7-2 to TRBJ2-2; TRBD1 aligns across 8 bases. V gave up 5 bases and J gave up 1 base; unmatched junction bases: 6. Germline CDR1 SGHTA, CDR2 FQGNSA. This CDR3 spans 16 amino acids.

This clonotype was detected many times. The CDR3 nucleotides are TGCGCCAGCAGCTTAGGCGGGAGTAGGTCCTACAATGAGCAGTTCTTC. It translates to CASSLGGSRSYNEQFF. V usage is TRBV5-1 and J usage is TRBJ2-1, with TRBD2 matching 7 bases. Germline CDR1 is SGHRS and CDR2 is YFSETQ. This CDR3 has 16 residues. With 2 bases clipped from V and 1 base from J, the junction kept 6 bases outside the gene matches.

The rearrangement joins TRBV7-9 to TRBJ2-5, with D possibly being TRBD1 or TRBD2 (5 bases each). The V end lost 5 bases, the J end lost 5 bases, and 21 bases lay between the germline ends. Germline V gene lookup returns CDR1 SEHNR and CDR2 FQNEAQ (reference sequence). The CDR3 runs 16 residues. The CDR3 DNA follows: TGTGCCAGCAGCCCGCCGCCCGGGACCATAAAGGAGACCCAGTACTTC. It encodes CASSPPPGTIKETQYF. The whole variable domain, filled in from reference TRBV7-9 and TRBJ2-5, reads DTGVSQNPRHKITKRGQNVTFRCDPISEHNRLYWYRQTLGQGPEFLTYFQNEAQLEKSRLLSDRFSAERPKGSFSTLEIQRTEQGDSAMYLCASSPPPGTIKETQYFGPGTRLLVL.

In this sample, this clonotype turned up a few times. The V and J genes are TRBV20-1 and TRBJ2-3; TRBD2 aligns across 12 bases. V was clipped by 3 bases and J by 2 bases; unmatched bases: 9. CDR1 and CDR2 (germline): DFQATT, SNEGSKA (reference sequence). The CDR3 runs 17 residues. CDR3 residues: CSARVGLAGGSTDTQYF. The CDR3 bases are TGCAGTGCTAGGGTTGGCCTAGCGGGAGGGTCCACAGATACGCAGTATTTT.

A few counts support this clonotype. The chain employs TRBV20-1 and TRBJ2-7, with D possibly TRBD2 on 5 matching bases. The CDR3 covers 15 residues. CDR1 and CDR2 (germline): DFQATT, SNEGSKA (reference sequence). V dropped 3 bases and J dropped 3 bases, with 18 bases sitting between them. The CDR3 DNA sequence: TGCAGTGCTAGGGGAGACTGGAACACTGACTACGAGCAGTACTTC. Translating it yields CSARGDWNTDYEQYF.